Shown below are 2 T cell receptor beta chains from a single sample sequenced in a study of blood T cells in healthy people across ages. Together with a sample-barcoded 5' primer, a J-beta primer mix was included in a second PCR lasting 7 to 11 cycles. One entry per CDR3 protein, called by TCRdb with MiXCR from the 5' RACE reads. This repertoire shows roughly 2 million distinct CDR3 sequences, about 49% found once; its top ten account for 2.1%. The sample comprised blood. Receptors were obtained from a woman aged 40 to 50 in good health.

This clonotype has only one observation. The rearrangement uses TRBV25-1 and TRBJ2-7; no definite D call. This CDR3 has 14 amino acids. Germline-derived CDR1 and CDR2 are MGHDK and SYGVNS. With 2 bases removed from V and 7 bases from J, the gap between germline ends came to 15 bases. The CDR3 protein is CASSEPKYFNEQYF. The CDR3 DNA reads TGTGCCAGCAGTGAACCCAAATATTTCAATGAGCAGTACTTC.

V gene TRBV25-1 combines with J gene TRBJ2-5; D possibly corresponds to TRBD1 (7 bases). The germline V gene has CDR1 MGHDK and CDR2 SYGVNS. This CDR3 is built from 16 residues. V was trimmed by 5 bases and J by 2 bases, leaving 18 bases between them. The CDR3 here is CASSPLAGGPQETQYF. The CDR3 nucleotides are TGTGCCAGCAGTCCTTTAGCAGGGGGGCCTCAAGAGACCCAGTACTTC.